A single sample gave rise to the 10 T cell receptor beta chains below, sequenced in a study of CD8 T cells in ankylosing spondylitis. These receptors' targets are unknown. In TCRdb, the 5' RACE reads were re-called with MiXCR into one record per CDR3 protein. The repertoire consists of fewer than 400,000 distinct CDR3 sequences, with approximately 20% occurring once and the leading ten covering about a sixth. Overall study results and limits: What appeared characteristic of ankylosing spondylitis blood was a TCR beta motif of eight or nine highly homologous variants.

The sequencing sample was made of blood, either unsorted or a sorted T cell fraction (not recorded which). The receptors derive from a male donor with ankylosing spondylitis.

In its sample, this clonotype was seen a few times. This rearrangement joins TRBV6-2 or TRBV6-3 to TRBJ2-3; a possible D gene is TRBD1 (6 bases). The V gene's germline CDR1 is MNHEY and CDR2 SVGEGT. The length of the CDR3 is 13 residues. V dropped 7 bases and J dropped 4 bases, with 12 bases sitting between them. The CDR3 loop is CASKLGAADTQYF. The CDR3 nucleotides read TGTGCCAGCAAACTGGGGGCGGCAGATACGCAGTATTTT.

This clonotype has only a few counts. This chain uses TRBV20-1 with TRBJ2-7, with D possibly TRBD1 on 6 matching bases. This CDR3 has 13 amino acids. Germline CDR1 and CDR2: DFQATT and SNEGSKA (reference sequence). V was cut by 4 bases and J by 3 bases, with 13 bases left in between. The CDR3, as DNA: TGCAGTGCTAATGGCGCAGGGGACTACGAGCAGTACTTC. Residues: CSANGAGDYEQYF.

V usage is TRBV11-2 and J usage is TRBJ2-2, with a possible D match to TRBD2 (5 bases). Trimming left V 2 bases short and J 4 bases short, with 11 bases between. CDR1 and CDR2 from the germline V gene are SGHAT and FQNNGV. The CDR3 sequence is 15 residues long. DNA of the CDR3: TGTGCCAGCAGCTTACGAGGGCTGGCCACCGGGGAGCTGTTTTTT. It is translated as CASSLRGLATGELFF.

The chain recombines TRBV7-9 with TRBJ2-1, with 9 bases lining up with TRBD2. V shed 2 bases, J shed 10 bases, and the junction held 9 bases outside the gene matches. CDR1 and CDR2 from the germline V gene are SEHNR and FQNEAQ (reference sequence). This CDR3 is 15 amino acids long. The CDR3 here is CASSLRAGGIREQFF. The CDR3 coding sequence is TGTGCCAGCAGCTTAAGGGCGGGAGGGATAAGGGAGCAGTTCTTC.

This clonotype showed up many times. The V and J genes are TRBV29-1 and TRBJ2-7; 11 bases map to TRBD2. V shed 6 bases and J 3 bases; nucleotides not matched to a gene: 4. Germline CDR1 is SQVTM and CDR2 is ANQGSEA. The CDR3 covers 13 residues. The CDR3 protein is CSVTTSGSYEQYF. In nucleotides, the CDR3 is TGCAGCGTGACAACTAGCGGGAGCTACGAGCAGTACTTC.

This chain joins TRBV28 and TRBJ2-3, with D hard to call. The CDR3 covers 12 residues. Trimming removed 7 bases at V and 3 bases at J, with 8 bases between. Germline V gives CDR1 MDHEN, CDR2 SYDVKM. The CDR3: CASTEQTDTQYF. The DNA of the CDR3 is TGTGCCAGCACTGAGCAGACAGATACGCAGTATTTT.

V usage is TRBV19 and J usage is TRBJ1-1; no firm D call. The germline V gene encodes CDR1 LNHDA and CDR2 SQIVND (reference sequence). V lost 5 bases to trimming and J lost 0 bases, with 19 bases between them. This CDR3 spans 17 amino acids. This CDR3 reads CASSSRFLSTVNTEAFF. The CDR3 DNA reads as TGTGCCAGTAGTTCCCGATTTTTATCCACGGTGAACACTGAAGCTTTCTTT.

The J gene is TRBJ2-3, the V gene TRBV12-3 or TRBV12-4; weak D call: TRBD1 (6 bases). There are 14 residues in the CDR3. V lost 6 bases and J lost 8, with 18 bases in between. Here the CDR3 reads CASSPGRTVGTQYF. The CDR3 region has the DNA TGTGCCAGCAGCCCAGGACGGACAGTCGGTACGCAGTATTTT.

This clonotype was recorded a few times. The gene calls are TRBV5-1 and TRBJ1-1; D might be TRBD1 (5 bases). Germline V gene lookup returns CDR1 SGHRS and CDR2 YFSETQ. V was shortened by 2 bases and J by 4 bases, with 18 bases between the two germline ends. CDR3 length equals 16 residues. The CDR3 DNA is TGCGCCAGCAGCTTTACATCAGGGTCGAAAGGCACTGAAGCTTTCTTT. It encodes CASSFTSGSKGTEAFF.

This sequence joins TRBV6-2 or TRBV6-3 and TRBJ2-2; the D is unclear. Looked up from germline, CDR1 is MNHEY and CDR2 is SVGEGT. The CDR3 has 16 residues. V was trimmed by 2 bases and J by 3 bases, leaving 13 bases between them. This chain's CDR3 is CASSYRASTDTGELFF. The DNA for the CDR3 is TGTGCCAGCAGTTACCGGGCCAGCACGGACACCGGGGAGCTGTTTTTT.